The rows below give T cell receptor beta chains drawn from one sample of a study of T cell responses to AZD1222 COVID-19 vaccine. Generated by immunoSEQ multiplex PCR, the TCRdb table keeps only in-frame clones and is missing some. Of fewer than 200,000 clones in the sample, about 83% were seen once. This sample comprised peripheral blood, obtained 28 days after the second AZD1222 dose. The receptors were gathered from an adult who received the AZD1222 COVID-19 vaccine. The CDR3 runs from the conserved cysteine through the conserved F or W. Fields, in order: J gene, V gene, CDR3 protein.

>TRBJ1-2|TRBV7-8
CASSFSGLLLEPRGYTF
>TRBJ2-7|TRBV18
CASSQGNYEQYF
>TRBJ1-2|TRBV9
CASSPGTGTYGYTF
>TRBJ2-5|TRBV2
CASETWGQKYF
>TRBJ1-6|TRBV30
CAWSEDSYNSPLHF
>TRBJ2-2|TRBV4-3
CASSRAGLTGELFF
>TRBJ1-5|TRBV2
CASSGGQGNMQPQHF
>TRBJ2-1|TRBV28
CASSFDGGLMENEQFF
>TRBJ2-1|TRBV6-5
CATRPGLYNEQFF
>TRBJ1-1|TRBV29-1
CSVERRLNTEAFF
>TRBJ1-2|TRBV27
CASSLKGRSYGYTF
>TRBJ2-7|TRBV19
CASSIGARGGRYEQYF
>TRBJ2-3|TRBV5-4
CASSPSLAGDTDTQYF
>TRBJ1-1|TRBV7-9
CASSLQAGDTEAFF
>TRBJ1-1|TRBV4-2
CASSQIQGAEAFF
>TRBJ2-7|TRBV30
CAWGGGGSFHEQYF
>TRBJ2-3|TRBV12-3/TRBV12-4
CASRWGPADTQYF
>TRBJ1-1|TRBV6-6
CASRAHRDTMNTEAFF
>TRBJ2-1|TRBV19
CASTGTSGAPRYNEQFF
>TRBJ1-1|TRBV19
CASSTGQGTEAFF
>TRBJ1-2|TRBV29-1
CSVEDGPGGRYWGGYTF
>TRBJ1-2|TRBV12-3/TRBV12-4
CASSPDRGYGYTF